What follows describes a single T cell receptor (beta chain). The antigen is undetermined. The data stem from a study of CD8 T cells in ankylosing spondylitis. TCRdb independently ran MiXCR on the 5' RACE reads; one entry per CDR3 protein. The table lists about 390,000 distinct CDR3 sequences, about 22% of them singletons. General study results and limits: What appeared characteristic of ankylosing spondylitis blood was a TCR beta motif of fewer than ten highly homologous variants.

This CDR3 is built from 15 residues. Germline trimming cut 5 bases from V and 2 bases from J; bases unmatched to any gene: 12. Germline lookup yields CDR1 DFQATT and CDR2 SNEGSKA (reference sequence). The sample comprised blood, either unsorted or a sorted T cell fraction (not recorded which). The TCR originated in a male donor with ankylosing spondylitis. The V call is TRBV20-1, the J call TRBJ2-7; 7 bases line up with TRBD1. The CDR3 protein is CSASPTGRTPYEQYF. CDR3 coding DNA: TGCAGTGCTTCCCCGACAGGGAGAACTCCCTACGAGCAGTACTTC.